This entry lists 23 T cell receptor beta chains sequenced from one sample in a study of response to subunit inactivated influenza vaccine. A single record per CDR3 protein comes from TCRdb applying MiXCR to the RT-PCR reads. The sample includes a few hundred thousand distinct CDR3 sequences, about 14% of them seen just once. The sample was PBMCs from blood, taken roughly 13 days after vaccination. The receptors shown here come from a man between 50 and 59 years old who received an inactivated influenza vaccine.

The genes are TRBV4-2 and TRBJ1-1; D is undetermined. Trimming took 1 base from V and 9 from J, leaving 9 bases between them. Germline V gene sequence: CDR1 LGHNA, CDR2 YNFKEQ. CDR3 length: 12 residues. The DNA of the CDR3 is TGTGCCAGCAGCCAAGTTCCAGCACAAGCTTTCTTT. It specifies CASSQVPAQAFF.

This clonotype appeared many times. This chain uses TRBV12-3 or TRBV12-4 with TRBJ2-4; maybe TRBD2 (6 bases). Between the trimmed V and J ends, which lost 3 bases and 6 bases, there was a span of 12 bases. The CDR3 sequence is 14 residues long. The CDR3 loop is CASSLGGVTNIQYF. CDR3 nucleotide sequence: TGTGCCAGCAGTTTGGGGGGAGTCACAAACATTCAGTACTTC.

The rearrangement joins TRBV12-3 or TRBV12-4 to TRBJ1-4; D remains unclear. The CDR3 runs to 15 residues. V was cut by 5 bases and J by 7 bases, with 17 bases left in between. The CDR3 region is CASSPGGVGGEKLFF. The CDR3 bases are TGTGCCAGCAGTCCTGGTGGGGTGGGAGGTGAAAAACTGTTTTTT.

The V call is TRBV7-2, the J call TRBJ2-3; possible D gene TRBD2, 6 bases. Germline values: CDR1 SGHTA, CDR2 FQGNSA. V was clipped by 5 bases and J by 0 bases, with 12 bases between them. The CDR3 is 15 amino acids. The CDR3 nucleotides read TGTGCCAGCAGCGTCGGCGGGATAAGCACAGATACGCAGTATTTT. Its translation: CASSVGGISTDTQYF.

This chain joins TRBV9 and TRBJ2-3; D remains unclear. The CDR3 consists of 15 residues. Trimming left V 4 bases short and J 0 bases short, with 12 bases between. Germline V lookup: CDR1 SGDLS, CDR2 YYNGEE. DNA for the CDR3: TGTGCCAGCAGCCCCAGTGCTCCTAGCACAGATACGCAGTATTTT. It encodes CASSPSAPSTDTQYF.

This chain connects TRBV7-2 to TRBJ2-5, with TRBD2 matching over 8 bases. Germline-derived CDR1 and CDR2 are SGHTA and FQGNSA. V shed 5 bases and J 1 base; nucleotides not matched to a gene: 12. The CDR3 is 17 amino acids. The DNA of the CDR3 is TGTGCCAGCAGCGGAATCCCCAAGGCGGGGGGCCAAGAGACCCAGTACTTC. Amino acid sequence: CASSGIPKAGGQETQYF.

The chain carries TRBV28 and TRBJ2-1; the match to TRBD2 covers 11 bases. The length of the CDR3 is 14 residues. V was pared by 2 bases and J by 8 bases, with 2 bases of the junction left unmatched. Germline V gene sequence: CDR1 MDHEN, CDR2 SYDVKM. In DNA, the CDR3 is TGTGCCAGCAGTTTAACTAGCGGGAGTCATGAGCAGTTCTTC. It is translated as CASSLTSGSHEQFF.

The rearrangement joins TRBV5-1 to TRBJ2-7; the D is unclear. Trimming took off 0 bases at V and 1 base at J, with 8 bases between the two ends. The germline V gene encodes CDR1 SGHRS and CDR2 YFSETQ. There are 14 residues in the CDR3. The CDR3 nucleotides are TGCGCCAGCAGCTTGGACACCGGTTCCTACGAGCAGTACTTC. Translation: CASSLDTGSYEQYF.

This clonotype was counted a few times. CDR3 nucleotide sequence: TGTGCCAGCAGCTTAGCGTATGGCAGGGGCTCTGGAAACACCATATATTTT. Its protein is CASSLAYGRGSGNTIYF. The V call is TRBV7-8, the J call TRBJ1-3, with D tentatively TRBD1 (6 bases). Germline V gives CDR1 SGHVS, CDR2 FQNEAQ. This CDR3 has 17 residues. The V end was cut by 0 bases, the J end by 0 bases, with 12 bases between.

This clonotype was seen at least ten times. The chain is built from TRBV6-5 and TRBJ2-1; no reliable D call. This CDR3 contains 14 residues. The V and J ends lost 0 bases and 3 bases respectively, with 6 bases between them. Germline values: CDR1 MNHEY, CDR2 SVGAGI. CDR3 DNA: TGTGCCAGCAGTTACTCGACTCGCTACAATGAGCAGTTCTTC. Encoded protein: CASSYSTRYNEQFF.

The chain joins TRBV7-9 to TRBJ2-5; the match to TRBD2 covers 8 bases. V gave up 3 bases and J gave up 2 bases; unmatched junction bases: 8. Germline V CDR1 and CDR2: SEHNR, FQNEAQ (reference sequence). CDR3 length equals 16 residues. The CDR3 reads CASSFLRGGGQETQYF. CDR3 sequence (DNA): TGTGCCAGCAGCTTCCTCCGGGGGGGTGGTCAAGAGACCCAGTACTTC. Looking up the rest from reference TRBV7-9 and TRBJ2-5 gives the full variable domain: DTGVSQNPRHKITKRGQNVTFRCDPISEHNRLYWYRQTLGQGPEFLTYFQNEAQLEKSRLLSDRFSAERPKGSFSTLEIQRTEQGDSAMYLCASSFLRGGGQETQYFGPGTRLLVL.

This clonotype appeared a few times. V is TRBV12-3 or TRBV12-4 and J is TRBJ2-1; 8 bases match TRBD2. Unmatched junction bases numbered 3, after V lost 6 bases and J lost 2 bases. This CDR3 is built from 14 residues. The CDR3: CASRIAGTYNEQFF. CDR3 bases: TGTGCCAGCAGAATAGCGGGAACCTACAATGAGCAGTTCTTC.

The table lists this clonotype with a few counts. The chain employs TRBV11-2 and TRBJ2-7; maybe TRBD1 (5 bases). The CDR3 totals 13 residues. With 5 bases removed from V and 2 bases from J, the gap between germline ends came to 10 bases. Germline V gene sequence: CDR1 SGHAT, CDR2 FQNNGV. The CDR3 nucleotides are TGTGCCAGCAGCGGGGCCGTCACCTACGAGCAGTACTTC. Translating it yields CASSGAVTYEQYF.

This clonotype was observed a few times. V gene TRBV20-1 combines with J gene TRBJ2-1; 13 bases map to TRBD2. Germline values: CDR1 DFQATT, CDR2 SNEGSKA (reference sequence). After removal of 1 base from V and 8 bases from J, the junction contained 5 bases not matched to a gene. The CDR3 is 15 amino acids. The CDR3 is CSARGTSGGGHEQFF. Here the CDR3 DNA reads TGCAGTGCTAGAGGGACTAGCGGGGGCGGGCATGAGCAGTTCTTC.

This clonotype was picked up a small number of times. The CDR3 sequence: CAISDRVGELFF. Written as DNA, the CDR3 is TGTGCCATCAGTGACAGGGTCGGGGAGCTGTTTTTT. This chain connects TRBV10-3 to TRBJ2-2; maybe TRBD1 (5 bases). Trimming left V 3 bases short and J 7 bases short, with 6 bases between. Germline V gene sequence: CDR1 ENHRY, CDR2 SYGVKD. The length of the CDR3 is 12 residues.

The table lists this clonotype with a few counts. This chain links TRBV14 with TRBJ2-1; 12 bases line up with TRBD2. Germline V gene lookup returns CDR1 SGHDN and CDR2 FVKESK. CDR3 size: 18 residues. After removal of 4 bases from V and 3 bases from J, the junction contained 10 bases not matched to a gene. CDR3 DNA sequence: TGTGCCAGCAGCCCACGTCGGACTAGCGGGATGGACTACAATGAGCAGTTCTTC. This sequence encodes CASSPRRTSGMDYNEQFF.

The V gene is TRBV29-1, the J gene TRBJ2-5, with D possibly being TRBD2 (6 bases). Germline CDR1 is SQVTM and CDR2 is ANQGSEA. V shed 6 bases and J shed 3 bases, with 8 bases lying between them. The CDR3 consists of 11 residues. In DNA form, the CDR3 reads TGCAGCGTGCGGACTAAAGAGACCCAGTACTTC. Protein product: CSVRTKETQYF.

This clonotype was picked up a small number of times. The chain employs TRBV14 and TRBJ2-3; 10 bases line up with TRBD2. Per germline, CDR1 SGHDN and CDR2 FVKESK. V gave up 1 base and J gave up 2 bases; unmatched junction bases: 3. The CDR3 loop spans 16 amino acids. The CDR3 reads CASSQVAGGLTDTQYF. The CDR3 DNA reads TGTGCCAGCAGCCAAGTAGCGGGAGGTCTCACAGATACGCAGTATTTT.

Only a few counts were recorded for this clonotype. V is TRBV2 and J is TRBJ2-5; no clear D. V lost 7 bases and J 1 base, leaving 7 bases between the germline ends. The CDR3 sequence is 12 residues long. CDR1 is SNHLY, CDR2 FYNNEI, per germline. The DNA for the CDR3 is TGTGCCAGCACTTTTCGCCAAGAGACCCAGTACTTC. It encodes CASTFRQETQYF. Together with reference TRBV2 and TRBJ2-5, the CDR3 gives the full variable domain: EPEVTQTPSHQVTQMGQEVILRCVPISNHLYFYWYRQILGQKVEFLVSFYNNEISEKSEIFDDQFSVERPDGSNFTLKIRSTKLEDSAMYFCASTFRQETQYFGPGTRLLVL.

This CDR3 reads CASRDRYSGANVLTF. The CDR3 region has the DNA TGTGCCAGCAGGGACAGATACTCTGGGGCCAACGTCCTGACTTTC. The chain links TRBV6-1 to TRBJ2-6, with D perhaps TRBD1 (6 bases). Germline lookup yields CDR1 MNHNS and CDR2 SASEGT. The CDR3 has 15 amino acids. The V end lost 6 bases, the J end lost 0 bases, and 9 bases lay between the germline ends.

The chain uses TRBV6-1 and TRBJ1-1, with D tentatively TRBD1 (6 bases). The length of the CDR3 is 14 residues. Germline loops: CDR1 MNHNS, CDR2 SASEGT. V lost 3 bases to trimming and J lost 1 base, with 9 bases between them. The CDR3: CASSDGQRNTEAFF. The CDR3 DNA sequence: TGTGCCAGCAGTGACGGACAGAGGAACACTGAAGCTTTCTTT.

This clonotype was counted only a few times. The CDR3 nucleotides are TGTGCCAGCAGCCAAGGGGTTAGTAGCAATGAGCAGTTCTTC. The encoded protein is CASSQGVSSNEQFF. The chain is built from TRBV3-1 and TRBJ2-1, with D hard to call. Trimming pared 1 base from V and 6 bases from J, leaving 10 bases between. CDR1 is LGHDT and CDR2 is YNNKEL in the germline V gene (reference sequence). The CDR3 runs 14 residues.

This clonotype was detected only a few times. This chain joins TRBV5-1 and TRBJ2-7, with unresolved D. CDR3 length: 15 residues. The germline V gene has CDR1 SGHRS and CDR2 YFSETQ. Trimming stripped 0 bases from V and 0 bases from J, with 10 bases between. CDR3 nucleotide sequence: TGCGCCAGCAGCTTGGACCAGGTTAGCTCCTACGAGCAGTACTTC. Translated: CASSLDQVSSYEQYF.